Shown below are 14 T cell receptor beta chains from a single sample sequenced in a study of blood T cell repertoires in COVID-19. Assay: immunoSEQ multiplex PCR; the TCRdb copy retains only in-frame clones and omits some. This table has some 250,000 clones, approximately 78% appearing once. Sequencing was performed on peripheral blood. The receptors originated from a woman aged 55-75 years with active or convalescent COVID-19.

The chain employs TRBV6-1 and TRBJ1-5; perhaps TRBD1 as D (5 bases). Germline CDR1 is MNHNS and CDR2 is SASEGT. V was trimmed by 3 bases and J by 7 bases, leaving 10 bases between them. The CDR3 is 13 residues long. CDR3 sequence reads: CASSDPGQQPQHF. CDR3 DNA sequence: TGTGCCAGCAGTGACCCAGGGCAACAGCCCCAGCATTTT.

The CDR3 DNA reads as TGTGCCAGCAGCTTAAAGGGCGGGGTCGGAGATACGCAGTATTTT. The encoded protein is CASSLKGGVGDTQYF. The J gene is TRBJ2-3, the V gene TRBV5-6, with TRBD2 as a possible D gene (6 bases). Germline V gives CDR1 SGHDT, CDR2 YYEEEE. With 2 bases removed from V and 5 bases from J, the gap between germline ends came to 15 bases. This CDR3 spans 15 amino acids.

The chain employs TRBV7-2 and TRBJ2-1, with D tentatively TRBD2 (5 bases). Trimming took 1 base from V and 7 from J, leaving 14 bases between them. This CDR3 spans 15 amino acids. Germline V gene data show CDR1 as SGHTA and CDR2 as FQGNSA. This CDR3 is CASSLGLVGGNEQFF. In nucleotides, the CDR3 is TGTGCCAGCAGCTTAGGGCTAGTGGGCGGGAATGAGCAGTTCTTC.

The chain combines TRBV6-5 with TRBJ1-1, with 8 bases lining up with TRBD1. The length of the CDR3 is 14 residues. The V segment lost 6 bases and the J segment 4 bases; nucleotides outside the gene matches: 7. CDR1 is MNHEY, CDR2 SVGAGI, per germline. CDR3 coding DNA: TGTGCCAGCAGCGGACAGGGATCCCGCACTGAAGCTTTCTTT. Protein sequence: CASSGQGSRTEAFF.

V and J are TRBV2 and TRBJ2-5; TRBD1 is a possible D gene (5 bases). Germline V gives CDR1 SNHLY, CDR2 FYNNEI. V lost 1 base and J lost 7, with 19 bases in between. CDR3 length: 16 amino acids. Here the CDR3 DNA reads TGTGCCAGCAGTGAAGTTCAGGGCCCCCCTCAGGGGACCCAGTACTTC. Residues: CASSEVQGPPQGTQYF.

In this sample, this clone turned up once. V and J are TRBV6-1 and TRBJ1-6; TRBD1 agrees at 8 bases. The CDR3 totals 17 residues. After removal of 3 bases from V and 4 bases from J, the junction contained 8 bases not matched to a gene. Germline V gene data show CDR1 as MNHNS and CDR2 as SASEGT. CDR3 nucleotides: TGTGCCAGCAGTGATCCCGACAGGGGCTGGTATAATTCACCCCTCCACTTT. Its protein product is CASSDPDRGWYNSPLHF.

The gene calls are TRBV4-3 and TRBJ1-5; D gene unclear. V was pared by 0 bases and J by 9 bases, with 9 bases between. The CDR3 spans 13 residues. Germline loops: CDR1 LGHNA, CDR2 YSLEER. In DNA form, the CDR3 reads TGCGCCAGCAGCCAAGATCGGGTTGGGCCCCAGCATTTT. Its translation: CASSQDRVGPQHF.

The rearrangement uses TRBV4-2 and TRBJ2-5; TRBD2 matches at 12 bases. Per the germline V gene, CDR1 is LGHNA and CDR2 is YNFKEQ. The CDR3 is 19 amino acids. V shed 0 bases, J shed 5 bases, and the junction held 13 bases outside the gene matches. Here the CDR3 reads CASSQDRVLAGGPWETQYF. CDR3 sequence (DNA): TGTGCCAGCAGCCAAGATAGGGTCCTAGCGGGGGGGCCTTGGGAGACCCAGTACTTC.

This clone was counted between two and nine times. The same CDR3 arises from other DNA sequences in this sample as well. The chain uses TRBV6-1 and TRBJ1-5, with a possible D match to TRBD1 (6 bases). Trimming pared 0 bases from V and 2 bases from J, leaving 11 bases between. The germline V gene encodes CDR1 MNHNS and CDR2 SASEGT. The CDR3 loop spans 16 amino acids. The CDR3 region has the DNA TGTGCCAGCAGTGAAGCGGGAGCAGGGGGCAATCAGCCCCAGCATTTT. Its protein is CASSEAGAGGNQPQHF.

This clone appeared a few times. This rearrangement joins TRBV7-2 to TRBJ2-1; 7 bases agree with TRBD2. The CDR3 has 15 residues. Germline V gene sequence: CDR1 SGHTA, CDR2 FQGNSA. V was clipped by 7 bases and J by 9 bases; unmatched bases: 15. Here the CDR3 DNA reads TGTGCCAGCATCCCCGGCGGGGGTGTAAAGGGTGAGCAGTTCTTC. It specifies CASIPGGGVKGEQFF.

J is TRBJ2-2 and V is TRBV12-5; 9 nucleotides agree with TRBD1. J gave up 4 bases and V 7 bases, and 10 bases lay outside the gene matches. Germline CDR1 LGHNT, CDR2 FRNRAP. The CDR3 covers 16 residues. The CDR3 DNA reads TGTGCTAGTGACGTCCGGGACAGGGATTTCACCGGGGAGCTGTTTTTT. Residues: CASDVRDRDFTGELFF.

As regards this clone: Other DNA sequences from this sample encode an identical CDR3 as well. The chain recombines TRBV19 with TRBJ2-1, with TRBD1 as a possible D gene (6 bases). V gave up 3 bases and J gave up 1 base, with 10 bases separating them. Germline CDR1 and CDR2: LNHDA and SQIVND (reference sequence). The CDR3 spans 15 residues. CDR3: CASSMGQGSYNEQFF. The CDR3 nucleotides are TGTGCCAGTAGTATGGGGCAGGGGTCCTACAATGAGCAGTTCTTC. The whole variable domain, remainder taken from reference TRBV19 and TRBJ2-1, is DGGITQSPKYLFRKEGQNVTLSCEQNLNHDAMYWYRQDPGQGLRLIYYSQIVNDFQKGDIAEGYSVSREKKESFPLTVTSAQKNPTAFYLCASSMGQGSYNEQFFGPGTRLTVL.

Only one count was recorded for this clone. The rearrangement links TRBV7-9 to TRBJ1-3; D ambiguous. This CDR3 comprises 14 residues. The V and J ends lost 3 bases and 1 base respectively, with 7 bases between them. CDR1 SEHNR and CDR2 FQNEAQ come from the germline V gene (reference sequence). CDR3 sequence: CASSLLRSGNTIYF. The DNA of the CDR3 is TGTGCCAGCAGCTTGTTGAGATCTGGAAACACCATATATTTT.

In its sample, this clone was seen a few times. V gene TRBV6-5 combines with J gene TRBJ1-5, with 9 bases identical to TRBD1. V was pared by 6 bases and J by 9 bases, with 6 bases of the junction left unmatched. The germline V gene has CDR1 MNHEY and CDR2 SVGAGI. The CDR3 loop spans 13 amino acids. CDR3 bases: TGTGCCAGCAGACCGGACAGGGGTTGGCCCCAGCATTTT. Protein: CASRPDRGWPQHF.